The present T cell receptor beta chain was sequenced within a study of shared clonotypes between healthy human individuals. Donors had no recently reported acute infections or vaccinations and were HIV-negative. Donors were Caucasian adults residing in Nashville, Tennessee, USA. Overall study findings and caveats: Among donors, clonotype sharing was expected to be affected by sequencing depth.

V was trimmed by 1 base and J by 1 base, leaving 7 bases between them. CDR1 and CDR2 (germline): GTSNPN, SVGIG (reference sequence). There are 13 residues in the CDR3. To note about this clone: Its antigen is undetermined.

Authors' methods: Junction-only immunoSEQ sequences carried no quality scores, so filtering differed. The data were produced by immunoSEQ multiplex PCR, yet TCRdb's version contains in-frame clones alone and is incomplete. From that table come the V and J calls and clone size; the DNA was used to work out D and trimming. This sample has fewer than 600,000 clones, with 77% found just once. The genes are TRBV30 and TRBJ1-2, with D unclear. Sequenced: PBMCs. The origin of this receptor is a woman aged 40 to 49 in good health. Some clones in this sample may be carry-over from other donors' samples. DNA of the CDR3: TGTGCCTGGAGTGAACTCGTTAACTATGGCTACACCTTC. This translates into CAWSELVNYGYTF.